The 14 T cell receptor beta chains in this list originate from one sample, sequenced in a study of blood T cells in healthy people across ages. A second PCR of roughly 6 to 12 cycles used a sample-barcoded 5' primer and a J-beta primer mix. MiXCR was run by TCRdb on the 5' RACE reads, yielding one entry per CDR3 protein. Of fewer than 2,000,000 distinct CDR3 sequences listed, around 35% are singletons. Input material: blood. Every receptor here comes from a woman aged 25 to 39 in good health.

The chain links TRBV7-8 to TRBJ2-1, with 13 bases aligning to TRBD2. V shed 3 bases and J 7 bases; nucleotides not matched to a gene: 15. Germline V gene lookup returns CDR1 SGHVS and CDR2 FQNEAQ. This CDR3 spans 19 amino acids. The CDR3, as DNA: TGTGCCAGCAGCTTGAGGCGGACTAGCGGGAGTGGAGGGAGAAATGAGCAGTTCTTC. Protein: CASSLRRTSGSGGRNEQFF.

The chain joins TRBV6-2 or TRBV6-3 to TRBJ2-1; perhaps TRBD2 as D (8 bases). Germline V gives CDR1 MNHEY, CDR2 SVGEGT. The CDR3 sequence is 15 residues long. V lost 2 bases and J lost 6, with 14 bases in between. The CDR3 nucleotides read TGTGCCAGCAGTTACAGCGGGGGACAGATCAATGAGCAGTTCTTC. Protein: CASSYSGGQINEQFF.

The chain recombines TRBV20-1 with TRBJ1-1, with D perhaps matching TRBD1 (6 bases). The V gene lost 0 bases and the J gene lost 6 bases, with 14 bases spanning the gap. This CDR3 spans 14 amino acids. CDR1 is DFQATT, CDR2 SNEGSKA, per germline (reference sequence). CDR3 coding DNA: TGCAGTGCTAGAGATACGACAGGTCGACCTGAAGCTTTCTTT. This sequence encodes CSARDTTGRPEAFF.

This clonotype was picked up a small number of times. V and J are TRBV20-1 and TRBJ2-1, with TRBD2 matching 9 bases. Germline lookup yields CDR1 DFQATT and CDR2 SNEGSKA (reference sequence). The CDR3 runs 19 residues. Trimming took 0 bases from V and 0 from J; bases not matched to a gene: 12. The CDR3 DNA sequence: TGCAGTGCTAGAGATTCGGGGGGGCTAGCGGGGTTCTCCTACAATGAGCAGTTCTTC. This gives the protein CSARDSGGLAGFSYNEQFF.

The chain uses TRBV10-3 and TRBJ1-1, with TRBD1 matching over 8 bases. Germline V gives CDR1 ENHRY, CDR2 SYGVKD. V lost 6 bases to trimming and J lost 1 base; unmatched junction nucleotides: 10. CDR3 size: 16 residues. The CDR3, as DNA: TGTGCCATCAGAGAGCGACAGGGGACAACGAACACTGAAGCTTTCTTT. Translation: CAIRERQGTTNTEAFF.

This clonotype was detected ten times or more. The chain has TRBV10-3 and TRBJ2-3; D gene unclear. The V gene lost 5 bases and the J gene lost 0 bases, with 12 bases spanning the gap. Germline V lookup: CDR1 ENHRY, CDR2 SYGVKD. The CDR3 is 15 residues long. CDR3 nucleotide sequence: TGTGCCATCAGTCAAGGCGGCATCAGCACAGATACGCAGTATTTT. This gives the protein CAISQGGISTDTQYF.

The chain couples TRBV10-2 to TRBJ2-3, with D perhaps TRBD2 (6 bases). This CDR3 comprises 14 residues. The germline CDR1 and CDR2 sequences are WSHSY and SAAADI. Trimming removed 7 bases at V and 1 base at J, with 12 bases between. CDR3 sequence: CASTAPGGTDTQYF. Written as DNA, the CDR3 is TGCGCCAGCACCGCGCCGGGAGGCACAGATACGCAGTATTTT.

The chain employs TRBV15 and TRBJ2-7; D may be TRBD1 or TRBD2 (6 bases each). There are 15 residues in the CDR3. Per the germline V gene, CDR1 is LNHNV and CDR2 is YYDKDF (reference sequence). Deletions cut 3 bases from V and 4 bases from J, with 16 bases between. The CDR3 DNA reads TGTGCCACCAGCAGGGGGGGCTTCGGGCGATACGAGCAGTACTTC. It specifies CATSRGGFGRYEQYF.

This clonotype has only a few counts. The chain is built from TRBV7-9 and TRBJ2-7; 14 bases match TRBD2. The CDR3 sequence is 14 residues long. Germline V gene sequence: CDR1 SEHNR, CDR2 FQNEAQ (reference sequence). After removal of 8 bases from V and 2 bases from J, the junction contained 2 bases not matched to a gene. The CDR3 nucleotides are TGTGCCAGCGAGGGACTAGCGGGGGCCTACGAGCAGTACTTC. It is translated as CASEGLAGAYEQYF.

The CDR3: CSAERQASNEKLFF. The DNA for the CDR3 is TGCAGTGCAGAAAGACAGGCCTCTAATGAAAAACTGTTTTTT. The chain uses TRBV20-1 and TRBJ1-4; D is possibly TRBD1 (6 bases). This CDR3 comprises 14 residues. Germline-derived CDR1 and CDR2 are DFQATT and SNEGSKA (reference sequence). Between the trimmed V and J ends, which lost 6 bases and 3 bases, there was a span of 14 bases.

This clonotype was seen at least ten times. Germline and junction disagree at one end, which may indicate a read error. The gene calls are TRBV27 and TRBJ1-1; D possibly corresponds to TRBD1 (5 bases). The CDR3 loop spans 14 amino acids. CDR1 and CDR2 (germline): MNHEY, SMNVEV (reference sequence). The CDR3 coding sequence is TGTGCCAGCAGCTTATGGGGGATGAACACTGAAGCTTTCTTT. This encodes CASSLWGMNTEAFF.

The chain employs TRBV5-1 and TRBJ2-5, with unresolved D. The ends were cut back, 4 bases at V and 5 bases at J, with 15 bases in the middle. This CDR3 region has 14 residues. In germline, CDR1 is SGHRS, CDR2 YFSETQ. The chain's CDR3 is CASSPLGVGETQYF. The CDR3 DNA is TGCGCCAGCAGCCCGCTTGGGGTAGGGGAGACCCAGTACTTC.

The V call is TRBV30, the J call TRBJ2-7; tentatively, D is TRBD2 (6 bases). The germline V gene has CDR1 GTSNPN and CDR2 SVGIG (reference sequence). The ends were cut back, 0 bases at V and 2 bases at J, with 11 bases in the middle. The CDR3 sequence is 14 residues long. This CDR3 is CAWSVNPGAYEQYF. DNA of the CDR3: TGTGCCTGGAGTGTAAACCCGGGAGCCTACGAGCAGTACTTC.

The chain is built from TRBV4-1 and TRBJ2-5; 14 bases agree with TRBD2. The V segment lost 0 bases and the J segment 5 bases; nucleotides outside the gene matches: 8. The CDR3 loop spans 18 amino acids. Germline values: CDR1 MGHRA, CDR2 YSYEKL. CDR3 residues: CASSQDQGLAGEGETQYF. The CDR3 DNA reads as TGCGCCAGCAGCCAAGATCAGGGACTAGCGGGAGAAGGGGAGACCCAGTACTTC.